This T cell receptor (beta chain) was sequenced for a study of T cells in localized non-small cell lung cancer. Germline V gene data show CDR1 as LGHNA and CDR2 as YNFKEQ. CDR3 size: 12 residues. Between the trimmed V and J ends, which lost 2 bases and 8 bases, there was a span of 9 bases. Clones were read by immunoSEQ multiplex PCR, and TCRdb kept only the in-frame ones, dropping some. The data hold fewer than 95,000 clones, with approximately 91% observed a single time. Sequencing was performed on PBMCs, taken before any cancer treatment. This chain joins TRBV4-2 and TRBJ1-2, with a weak D call TRBD1 (6 bases). The source of this sequence is a woman aged 40-70 years with stage II squamous cell lung carcinoma. The CDR3 region is CASSQTGRGYTF. DNA of the CDR3: TGTGCCAGCAGCCAAACAGGGCGCGGCTACACCTTC.